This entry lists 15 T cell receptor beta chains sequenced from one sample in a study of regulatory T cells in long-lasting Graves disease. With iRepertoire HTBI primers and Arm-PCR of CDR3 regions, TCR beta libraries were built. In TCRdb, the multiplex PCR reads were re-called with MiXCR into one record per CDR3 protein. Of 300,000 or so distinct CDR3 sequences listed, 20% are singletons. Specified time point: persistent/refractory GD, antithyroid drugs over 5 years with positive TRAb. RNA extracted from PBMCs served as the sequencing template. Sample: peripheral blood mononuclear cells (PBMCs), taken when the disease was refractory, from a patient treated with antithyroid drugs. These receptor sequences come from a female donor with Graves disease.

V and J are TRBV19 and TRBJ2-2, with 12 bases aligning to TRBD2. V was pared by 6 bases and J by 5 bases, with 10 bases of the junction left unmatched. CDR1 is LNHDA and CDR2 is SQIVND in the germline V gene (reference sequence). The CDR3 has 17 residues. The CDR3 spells CASSGLAGSAETGELFF. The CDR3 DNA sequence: TGTGCCAGTAGCGGACTAGCGGGATCAGCGGAGACCGGGGAGCTGTTTTTT.

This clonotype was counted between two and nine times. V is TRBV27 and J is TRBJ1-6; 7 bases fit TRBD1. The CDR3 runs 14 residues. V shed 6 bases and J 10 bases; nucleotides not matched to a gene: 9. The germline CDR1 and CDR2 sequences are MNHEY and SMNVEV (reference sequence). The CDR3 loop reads CASSIRGVNSPLHF. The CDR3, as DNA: TGTGCCAGCAGCATCAGGGGGGTTAACTCACCCCTCCACTTT.

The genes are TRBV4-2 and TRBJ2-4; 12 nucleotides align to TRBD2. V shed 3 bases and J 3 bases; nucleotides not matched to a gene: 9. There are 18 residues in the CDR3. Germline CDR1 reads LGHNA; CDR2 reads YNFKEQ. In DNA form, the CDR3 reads TGTGCCAGCAGCCAGTATTCTAGCGGGGGGGCCCGCAAAAACATTCAGTACTTC. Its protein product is CASSQYSSGGARKNIQYF.

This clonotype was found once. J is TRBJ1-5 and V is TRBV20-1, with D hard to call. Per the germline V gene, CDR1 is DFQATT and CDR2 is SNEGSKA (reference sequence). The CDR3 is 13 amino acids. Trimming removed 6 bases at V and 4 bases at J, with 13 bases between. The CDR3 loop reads CSATATVNQPQHF. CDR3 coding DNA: TGCAGTGCGACCGCTACGGTGAATCAGCCCCAGCATTTT.

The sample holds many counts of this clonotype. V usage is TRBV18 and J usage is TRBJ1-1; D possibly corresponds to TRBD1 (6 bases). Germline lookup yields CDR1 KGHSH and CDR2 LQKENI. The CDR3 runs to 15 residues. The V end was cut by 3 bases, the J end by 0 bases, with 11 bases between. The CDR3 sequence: CASSPGTQMNTEAFF. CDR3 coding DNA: TGTGCCAGCTCACCGGGGACACAAATGAACACTGAAGCTTTCTTT.

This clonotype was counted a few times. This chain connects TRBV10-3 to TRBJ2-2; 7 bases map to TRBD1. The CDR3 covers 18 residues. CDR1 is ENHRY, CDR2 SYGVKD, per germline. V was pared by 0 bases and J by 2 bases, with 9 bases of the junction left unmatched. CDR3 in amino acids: CAISESFSGTANTGELFF. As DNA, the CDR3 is TGTGCCATCAGTGAGTCGTTTTCCGGGACAGCAAACACCGGGGAGCTGTTTTTT.

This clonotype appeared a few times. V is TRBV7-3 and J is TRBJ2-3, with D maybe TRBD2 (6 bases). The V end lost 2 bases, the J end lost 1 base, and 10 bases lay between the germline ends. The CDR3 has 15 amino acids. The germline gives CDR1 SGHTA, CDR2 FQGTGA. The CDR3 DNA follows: TGTGCCAGCAGCTTATTCGGGAGCGGCACAGATACGCAGTATTTT. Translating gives CASSLFGSGTDTQYF.

The CDR3 nucleotides are TGCGCCAGCAGCCGTGGACAGGGGGCGCAAGAGACCCAGTACTTC. Amino acid sequence: CASSRGQGAQETQYF. This chain joins TRBV4-1 and TRBJ2-5; TRBD1 aligns across 11 bases. The CDR3 has 15 amino acids. The germline V gene encodes CDR1 MGHRA and CDR2 YSYEKL. V was pared by 4 bases and J by 2 bases, with 3 bases of the junction left unmatched.

The CDR3 nucleotides are TGTGCCAGCAGGGGCGGGAATGAGCAGTTCTTC. Protein product: CASRGGNEQFF. The chain couples TRBV3-1 to TRBJ2-1; possible D gene TRBD2, 5 bases. The CDR3 loop spans 11 amino acids. Trimming took 6 bases from V and 7 from J, leaving 7 bases between them. Germline V CDR1 and CDR2: LGHDT, YNNKEL (reference sequence).

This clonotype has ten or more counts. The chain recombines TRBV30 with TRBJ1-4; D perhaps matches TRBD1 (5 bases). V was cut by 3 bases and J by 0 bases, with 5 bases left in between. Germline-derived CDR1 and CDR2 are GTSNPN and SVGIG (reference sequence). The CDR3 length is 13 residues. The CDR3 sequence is CAWRGPTNEKLFF. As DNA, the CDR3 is TGTGCCTGGAGGGGACCAACTAATGAAAAACTGTTTTTT.

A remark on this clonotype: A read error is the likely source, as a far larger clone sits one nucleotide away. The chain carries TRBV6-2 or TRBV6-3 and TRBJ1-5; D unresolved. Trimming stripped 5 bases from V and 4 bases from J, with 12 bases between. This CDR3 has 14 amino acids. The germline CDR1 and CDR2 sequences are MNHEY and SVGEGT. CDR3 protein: CASSETNSNQPQHF. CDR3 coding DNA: TGTGCCAGCAGTGAAACGAACAGTAATCAGCCCCAGCATTTT.

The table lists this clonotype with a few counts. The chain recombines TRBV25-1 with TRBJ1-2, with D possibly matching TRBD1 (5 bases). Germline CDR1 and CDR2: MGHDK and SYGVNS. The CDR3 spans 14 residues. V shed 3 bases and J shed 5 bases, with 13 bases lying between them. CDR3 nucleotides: TGTGCCAGCAGTGATGGGGGTCAAGGTTATGGCTACACCTTC. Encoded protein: CASSDGGQGYGYTF.

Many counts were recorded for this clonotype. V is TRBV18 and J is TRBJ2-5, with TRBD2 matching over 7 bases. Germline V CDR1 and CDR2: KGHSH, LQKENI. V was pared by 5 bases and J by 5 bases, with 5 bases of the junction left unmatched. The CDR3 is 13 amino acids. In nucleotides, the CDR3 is TGTGCCAGCTCATCGGCGGGAGCCGAGACCCAGTACTTC. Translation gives CASSSAGAETQYF.

CDR3 coding DNA: TGTGCCAGCTCACCACCGGCCGGGGCCAACGTCCTGACTTTC. Translated, it gives CASSPPAGANVLTF. The rearrangement links TRBV18 to TRBJ2-6; D is undetermined. The V gene lost 0 bases and the J gene lost 4 bases, with 4 bases spanning the gap. Per germline, CDR1 KGHSH and CDR2 LQKENI. CDR3 length: 14 residues.

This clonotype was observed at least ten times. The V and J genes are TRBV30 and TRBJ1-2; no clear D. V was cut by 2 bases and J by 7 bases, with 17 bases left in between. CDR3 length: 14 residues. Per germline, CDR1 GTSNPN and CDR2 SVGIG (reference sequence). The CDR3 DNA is TGTGCCTGGAGTCCGGGAAGGGAGGCTCCTGGCTACACCTTC. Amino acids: CAWSPGREAPGYTF. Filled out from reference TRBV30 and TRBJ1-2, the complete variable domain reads SQTIHQWPATLVQPVGSPLSLECTVEGTSNPNLYWYRQAAGRGLQLLFYSVGIGQISSEVPQNLSASRPQDRQFILSSKKLLLSDSGFYLCAWSPGREAPGYTFGSGTRLTVV.